This TCR beta chain was recorded in a study of T cells in localized non-small cell lung cancer. Whole-study findings and limits: One tumor region alone was sequenced, and heterogeneity therefore remains possible. Greater T cell density in blood accompanied longer overall survival. A median around 57 of the top 100 tumor clones appeared in adjacent lung. Tumor showed lower T cell clonality than uninvolved adjacent lung, where it was highest.

This clone was recorded a few times. Its target is unknown. Assay used: immunoSEQ multiplex PCR; TCRdb lists only in-frame clones, some missing. The sample has approximately 20,000 clones; over 65% are singletons. With 6 bases removed from V and 4 bases from J, the gap between germline ends came to 19 bases. The germline V gene encodes CDR1 GTSNPN and CDR2 SVGIG (reference sequence). This CDR3 region has 15 residues. This receptor was taken from a woman between 35 and 75 years old with stage II squamous cell lung carcinoma. The chain recombines TRBV30 with TRBJ2-1, with D perhaps matching TRBD2 (5 bases). The material sequenced was PBMCs, taken before any cancer treatment. As DNA, the CDR3 is TGTGCCTGCCTTAAAGGGTGGGAGTCGTACAATGAGCAGTTCTTC. This translates into CACLKGWESYNEQFF.